The next 28 T cell receptor beta chains were all read from a single sample in a study of blood T cell repertoires in COVID-19. Method: immunoSEQ multiplex PCR; TCRdb's copy keeps in-frame clones and lacks some. The sample yields under 95,000 clones, about nine tenths seen once. Sequenced sample: peripheral blood. The source is a man aged 50 or older with COVID-19, enrolled during active disease.

Here the CDR3 reads CASSKSAGGRSSPLHF. In nucleotides, the CDR3 is TGTGCCAGCAGCAAAAGCGCAGGGGGCAGGAGTTCACCCCTCCACTTT. The chain links TRBV13 to TRBJ1-6; 8 positions match TRBD1. CDR1 is PRHDT and CDR2 is FYEKMQ in the germline V gene (reference sequence). CDR3 length: 16 amino acids. The junction had 12 bases not matched to a gene; V was cut back by 5 bases and J by 9 bases.

The V and J genes are TRBV6-5 and TRBJ2-7; 8 positions match TRBD1. Germline assignment: CDR1 MNHEY and CDR2 SVGAGI. V shed 6 bases and J 5 bases; nucleotides not matched to a gene: 6. The CDR3 has 13 amino acids. The chain's CDR3 is CASRGRGHDEQYF. In DNA, the CDR3 is TGTGCCAGCAGGGGCAGGGGGCACGACGAGCAGTACTTC.

The gene calls are TRBV10-1 and TRBJ2-7; D is possibly TRBD1 (6 bases). The germline V gene encodes CDR1 WNHNN and CDR2 SYGVQD (reference sequence). The V and J ends lost 5 bases and 2 bases respectively, with 10 bases between them. The CDR3 runs to 13 residues. The CDR3 loop is CASSRDKPYEQYV. The CDR3 coding sequence is TGCGCCAGCAGTCGGGACAAGCCCTACGAGCAGTACGTC.

The chain links TRBV19 to TRBJ1-1; TRBD1 agrees at 8 bases. This CDR3 spans 12 amino acids. Trimming cost V 6 bases and J 9 bases; bases outside gene matches: 6. Germline assignment: CDR1 LNHDA and CDR2 SQIVND (reference sequence). DNA of the CDR3: TGTGCCAGTAGCACGACAGGGGATAAAGCTTTCTTT. Amino acids: CASSTTGDKAFF.

The V and J genes are TRBV4-3 and TRBJ2-5; the match to TRBD2 covers 8 bases. The CDR3 length is 16 residues. Germline CDR1 LGHNA, CDR2 YSLEER. V was pared by 4 bases and J by 5 bases, with 12 bases of the junction left unmatched. The CDR3 here is CASSRIIAGGGETQYF. The CDR3 DNA sequence: TGCGCCAGCAGCCGCATTATTGCGGGAGGCGGTGAGACCCAGTACTTC.

This chain connects TRBV19 to TRBJ1-4, with D maybe TRBD1 (6 bases). Per germline, CDR1 LNHDA and CDR2 SQIVND (reference sequence). This CDR3 has 14 residues. Trimming pared 6 bases from V and 5 bases from J, leaving 13 bases between. This CDR3 is CASSGVQGNEKLFF. The CDR3 DNA follows: TGTGCCAGTAGCGGCGTACAGGGAAATGAAAAACTGTTTTTT.

The chain recombines TRBV12-3 or TRBV12-4 with TRBJ2-1; the D is unclear. V dropped 6 bases and J dropped 4 bases, with 10 bases sitting between them. The CDR3 extends over 13 amino acids. The CDR3 reads CASRLTGYNEQFF. CDR3 bases: TGTGCCAGCAGATTGACTGGGTACAATGAGCAGTTCTTC.

The chain combines TRBV3-1 (or the pseudogene TRBV3-2) with TRBJ2-7, with 7 bases that match TRBD1. The CDR3 consists of 17 residues. Germline CDR1 reads LGHDT; CDR2 reads YNNKEL (reference sequence). With 1 base clipped from V and 0 bases from J, the junction kept 9 bases outside the gene matches. The CDR3 is CASSQAPGGSYSYEQYF. In nucleotides, the CDR3 is TGTGCCAGCAGCCAAGCCCCAGGGGGATCCTACTCCTACGAGCAGTACTTC.

This clone was found a few times. The chain links TRBV12-5 to TRBJ2-1; D possibly corresponds to TRBD2 (5 bases). In germline, CDR1 is LGHNT, CDR2 FRNRAP. Trimming removed 7 bases at V and 0 bases at J, with 13 bases between. This CDR3 is 15 amino acids long. Written as DNA, the CDR3 is TGTGCTAGTGCCTTAAGCGGTGCCTCCTACAATGAGCAGTTCTTC. Its translation is CASALSGASYNEQFF.

The chain combines TRBV4-2 with TRBJ2-1; 8 nucleotides line up with TRBD1. With 2 bases clipped from V and 0 bases from J, the junction kept 3 bases outside the gene matches. This CDR3 has 16 amino acids. Germline V CDR1 and CDR2: LGHNA, YNFKEQ. The CDR3 DNA is TGTGCCAGCAGCCAACCAGGGGGCAGCTCCTACAATGAGCAGTTCTTC. Translating it yields CASSQPGGSSYNEQFF.

This chain links TRBV4-1 with TRBJ2-1; TRBD2 agrees at 10 bases. Germline V gene data show CDR1 as MGHRA and CDR2 as YSYEKL. With V trimmed by 2 bases and J by 4 bases, 5 bases remained unmatched. The CDR3 loop spans 16 amino acids. As DNA, the CDR3 is TGCGCCAGCAGCCAAAGTACTAGCGGGACATACAATGAGCAGTTCTTC. Its translation: CASSQSTSGTYNEQFF.

J is TRBJ2-2 and V is TRBV7-2; possibly TRBD1 for D (5 bases). Germline CDR1 reads SGHTA; CDR2 reads FQGNSA. The CDR3 length is 14 residues. V shed 10 bases and J shed 6 bases, with 18 bases lying between them. In DNA, the CDR3 is TGTGCCACCCTCGGGCGGTCAGGGTCCGGGGAGCTGTTTTTT. Residues: CATLGRSGSGELFF.

The genes are TRBV10-3 and TRBJ2-7; 11 bases line up with TRBD1. Trimming removed 4 bases from V and 6 bases from J; junction bases left unmatched: 2. Germline V gene data show CDR1 as ENHRY and CDR2 as SYGVKD. This CDR3 has 13 residues. DNA for the CDR3: TGTGCCATCAGTGGGACAGGGGGCCCCGAGCAGTACGTC. This encodes CAISGTGGPEQYV.

The chain couples TRBV28 to TRBJ2-1; 11 bases align to TRBD1. The CDR3 length is 14 residues. Germline V CDR1 and CDR2: MDHEN, SYDVKM. Trimming took 8 bases from V and 8 from J; bases not matched to a gene: 8. CDR3 DNA sequence: TGTGCCAGCGCTCCCGGGACAGGGGGTTATGAGCAGTTCTTC. This codes for CASAPGTGGYEQFF. Looking up the rest from reference TRBV28 and TRBJ2-1 gives the full variable domain: DVKVTQSSRYLVKRTGEKVFLECVQDMDHENMFWYRQDPGLGLRLIYFSYDVKMKEKGDIPEGYSVSREKKERFSLILESASTNQTSMYLCASAPGTGGYEQFFGPGTRLTVL.

The chain combines TRBV19 with TRBJ2-7; 9 bases are shared with TRBD1. Germline V lookup: CDR1 LNHDA, CDR2 SQIVND (reference sequence). V was clipped by 8 bases and J by 1 base; unmatched bases: 15. CDR3 length: 17 amino acids. The CDR3 DNA is TGTGCCAGTGGGGACAGGGAGGGACGCCTGGGGTCCTACGAGCAGTACGTC. Protein: CASGDREGRLGSYEQYV.

The J gene is TRBJ2-1, the V gene TRBV5-6; 8 bases align to TRBD2. There are 16 residues in the CDR3. The J segment lost 4 bases and the V segment lost 0 bases, leaving 6 bases of the junction unmatched. CDR1 is SGHDT and CDR2 is YYEEEE in the germline V gene. The DNA for the CDR3 is TGTGCCAGCAGCTTGGAGGCTAGCGGGCCTTACAATGAGCAGTTCTTC. Translation: CASSLEASGPYNEQFF.

The J gene is TRBJ2-1, the V gene TRBV11-2; TRBD2 matches 11 bases. The CDR3 extends over 15 amino acids. With 5 bases clipped from V and 7 bases from J, the junction kept 7 bases outside the gene matches. From germline, CDR1 is SGHAT and CDR2 FQNNGV. In DNA, the CDR3 is TGTGCCAGCAGCCACCTAGCGGGAGGTCAGAATGAGCAGTTCTTC. It is translated as CASSHLAGGQNEQFF.

V gene TRBV7-3 combines with J gene TRBJ2-3, with D maybe TRBD1 (6 bases). V lost 4 bases and J lost 2, with 10 bases in between. Germline lookup yields CDR1 SGHTA and CDR2 FQGTGA. The CDR3 consists of 14 residues. CDR3: CASSSDRSTDTQYF. CDR3 nucleotides: TGTGCCAGCAGCTCAGACAGGTCCACAGATACGCAGTATTTT.

This clone was counted between two and nine times. V gene TRBV5-1 combines with J gene TRBJ2-5; D might be TRBD1 (7 bases). V gave up 4 bases and J gave up 5 bases, with 21 bases separating them. The CDR3 consists of 16 residues. CDR1 is SGHRS and CDR2 is YFSETQ in the germline V gene. CDR3 residues: CASSGGGGPSWETQYF. CDR3 DNA sequence: TGCGCCAGCAGCGGAGGAGGGGGCCCTAGTTGGGAGACCCAGTACTTC.

The chain is built from TRBV28 and TRBJ2-4; D ambiguous. CDR1 is MDHEN and CDR2 is SYDVKM in the germline V gene. The CDR3 extends over 14 amino acids. The V end was cut by 0 bases, the J end by 10 bases, with 13 bases between. The CDR3 DNA sequence: TGTGCCAGCAGTTTATGGGCAGAGAGGTCGATTCAGTACTTC. Amino acids: CASSLWAERSIQYF. Filled out from reference TRBV28 and TRBJ2-4, the complete variable domain reads DVKVTQSSRYLVKRTGEKVFLECVQDMDHENMFWYRQDPGLGLRLIYFSYDVKMKEKGDIPEGYSVSREKKERFSLILESASTNQTSMYLCASSLWAERSIQYFGAGTRLSVL.

The sample holds one count of this clone. This sequence joins TRBV5-1 and TRBJ1-1, with TRBD1 as a possible D gene (5 bases). This CDR3 comprises 18 residues. CDR1 and CDR2 from the germline V gene are SGHRS and YFSETQ. Trimming cost V 5 bases and J 4 bases, with 27 bases left between them. CDR3 region: CASRFEAGGSRVATEAFF. The CDR3 DNA reads TGCGCCAGCAGGTTTGAGGCGGGGGGAAGTCGGGTAGCCACTGAAGCTTTCTTT.

The chain joins TRBV7-2 to TRBJ2-1; TRBD2 aligns across 11 bases. Germline CDR1 and CDR2: SGHTA and FQGNSA. The CDR3 runs to 13 residues. V lost 11 bases, J lost 6 bases, and 6 bases stayed unmatched. CDR3 sequence reads: CAGQTSGTNEQFF. The CDR3 bases are TGTGCCGGACAGACTAGCGGGACCAATGAGCAGTTCTTC.

The J gene is TRBJ1-4, the V gene TRBV6-5; D gene uncertain. The CDR3 loop spans 13 amino acids. Trimming took off 7 bases at V and 7 bases at J, with 13 bases between the two ends. Germline CDR1 reads MNHEY; CDR2 reads SVGAGI. Written as DNA, the CDR3 is TGTGCCAGCACCAGAAGAGAGGGTGAAAAACTGTTTTTT. This encodes CASTRREGEKLFF.

As for this clone: This specimen includes other DNA sequences encoding the same CDR3. The chain employs TRBV28 and TRBJ2-7, with 7 positions matching TRBD1. The trim removed 5 bases at V and 6 bases at J, leaving 1 base unmatched. The CDR3 consists of 11 residues. Germline V lookup: CDR1 MDHEN, CDR2 SYDVKM. The CDR3 DNA follows: TGTGCCAGCAGTAACAGGGGCGAGCAGTACTTC. It is translated as CASSNRGEQYF.

The J gene is TRBJ2-7, the V gene TRBV4-1; 9 nucleotides match TRBD1. V shed 4 bases, J shed 2 bases, and the junction held 3 bases outside the gene matches. Germline V gene sequence: CDR1 MGHRA, CDR2 YSYEKL. The CDR3 loop spans 14 amino acids. CDR3 in amino acids: CASSPGQGTYEQYF. In DNA form, the CDR3 reads TGCGCCAGCAGCCCGGGACAGGGAACCTACGAGCAGTACTTC.

The V and J genes are TRBV4-3 and TRBJ2-3; unclear D gene. Trimming removed 1 base from V and 0 bases from J, with 8 bases in between. This CDR3 is 15 amino acids long. In germline, CDR1 is LGHNA, CDR2 YSLEER. CDR3 region: CASSQGVASTDTQYF. The CDR3 bases are TGCGCCAGCAGCCAAGGAGTTGCTAGCACAGATACGCAGTATTTT.

This clone was detected a few times. The gene calls are TRBV2 and TRBJ2-1; 8 bases are a match to TRBD2. The length of the CDR3 is 15 residues. V lost 2 bases to trimming and J lost 5 bases; unmatched junction nucleotides: 5. The V gene's germline CDR1 is SNHLY and CDR2 FYNNEI. CDR3 amino acids: CASSEITSGNNEQFF. As DNA, the CDR3 is TGTGCCAGCAGTGAAATAACTAGCGGAAACAATGAGCAGTTCTTC.

The chain uses TRBV20-1 and TRBJ1-1; unclear D gene. The CDR3 covers 13 residues. V was trimmed by 3 bases and J by 3 bases, leaving 11 bases between them. Germline values: CDR1 DFQATT, CDR2 SNEGSKA (reference sequence). Written as DNA, the CDR3 is TGCAGTGCTAGTAACATGGTGGACACTGAAGCTTTCTTT. It translates to CSASNMVDTEAFF.